A single sample is the source of the 15 T cell receptor beta chains below, sequenced in a study of breast tumors, draining lymph nodes, adjacent tissues. TCRdb called the multiplex PCR reads again in MiXCR, with one record for every CDR3 protein. Of 150,000 to 200,000 distinct CDR3 sequences listed, approximately 30% are singletons. Breast cancer patients provided tissue from their axillary draining lymph nodes. Sequenced: axillary lymph node tissue. The receptor set was obtained from a female donor with breast cancer. Some clones in this sample may be carry-over from other donors' samples.

Points on this clonotype: No conserved phenylalanine or tryptophan is present at the end of the CDR3, so a read error is the likely explanation. The chain is built from TRBV12-3 or TRBV12-4 and TRBJ2-5; 12 bases map to TRBD2. CDR3 length equals 20 residues. V lost 6 bases to trimming and J lost 5 bases; unmatched junction nucleotides: 22. The CDR3 reads CASSPPRVASGGAVRETQYS. As DNA, the CDR3 is TGTGCCAGCAGCCCCCCGCGGGTTGCTAGCGGGGGGGCAGTGCGGGAGACCCAGTACTCC.

As concerns this clonotype: A much bigger clone sits one base away, suggesting this may be a read error. V is TRBV20-1 and J is TRBJ2-1, with 7 bases matching TRBD2. Germline CDR1 DFQATT, CDR2 SNEGSKA (reference sequence). CDR3 size: 16 residues. The CDR3 protein is CSAGDTASGAYNEQFF. In DNA, the CDR3 is TGCAGTGCTGGAGATACGGCTAGCGGAGCCTACAATGAGCAGTTCTTC.

This clonotype was counted ten times or more. The genes are TRBV20-1 and TRBJ2-5; D remains unclear. V lost 0 bases and J 5 bases, leaving 1 base between the germline ends. The CDR3 has 10 amino acids. The germline V gene encodes CDR1 DFQATT and CDR2 SNEGSKA (reference sequence). The CDR3 DNA reads as TGCAGTGCTAGAGATGAGACCCAGTACTTC. As protein: CSARDETQYF.

A few counts support this clonotype. Being one base from a much bigger clone, this may be a read error. This rearrangement joins TRBV11-2 to TRBJ1-3, with 7 bases fitting TRBD1. V shed 5 bases, J shed 0 bases, and the junction held 10 bases outside the gene matches. CDR3 length equals 17 residues. Germline CDR1 reads SGHAT; CDR2 reads FQNNGV. CDR3 sequence reads: CASSRSGQSYSGNTIYF. The CDR3 DNA sequence: TGTGCCAGCAGCCGATCGGGACAGTCCTACTCTGGAAACACCATATATTTT.

There are a few counts of this clonotype. The CDR3 DNA reads as TGTGCCAGCAGTTACACACCGGGTCTCCAAACGGGTGGCTACACCTTC. It is translated as CASSYTPGLQTGGYTF. J is TRBJ1-2 and V is TRBV6-5; D unclear. Germline loops: CDR1 MNHEY, CDR2 SVGAGI. CDR3 length: 16 amino acids. V lost 2 bases and J lost 7, with 20 bases in between.

This clonotype was observed a few times. The chain uses TRBV6-5 and TRBJ2-5; D is uncertain. CDR1 MNHEY and CDR2 SVGAGI come from the germline V gene. The CDR3 has 11 residues. With 5 bases removed from V and 9 bases from J, the gap between germline ends came to 10 bases. The CDR3 DNA is TGTGCCAGCAGTCCGTCTTGGGCCCAGTACTTC. This sequence encodes CASSPSWAQYF.

V is TRBV7-9 and J is TRBJ2-3; TRBD2 aligns across 15 bases. The ends lost 5 bases at V and 4 bases at J; junction bases unmatched: 10. The CDR3 contains 18 residues. In germline, CDR1 is SEHNR, CDR2 FQNEAQ (reference sequence). CDR3 region: CASSAWTSGGAGADTQYF. The CDR3 DNA reads TGTGCCAGCAGCGCCTGGACTAGCGGGGGGGCGGGTGCAGATACGCAGTATTTT.

This clonotype was detected ten times or more. V gene TRBV5-1 combines with J gene TRBJ2-6; D call uncertain. V lost 0 bases, J lost 0 bases, and 7 bases lay in between. CDR3 length equals 16 residues. Germline V CDR1 and CDR2: SGHRS, YFSETQ. CDR3 residues: CASSLAANSGANVLTF. CDR3 DNA: TGCGCCAGCAGCTTGGCAGCGAACTCTGGGGCCAACGTCCTGACTTTC.

Many counts were recorded for this clonotype. V is TRBV10-1 and J is TRBJ2-1; D remains ambiguous. The germline gives CDR1 WNHNN, CDR2 SYGVQD (reference sequence). The CDR3 is 13 amino acids. Trimming left V 3 bases short and J 1 base short, with 4 bases between. This CDR3 reads CASSDFSYNEQFF. The CDR3, as DNA: TGCGCCAGCAGTGATTTTTCCTACAATGAGCAGTTCTTC.

On this clonotype: This CDR3 is missing its conserved last phenylalanine or tryptophan, likely due to a read error. This rearrangement joins TRBV24-1 to TRBJ2-5; D ambiguous. The germline V gene has CDR1 KGHDR and CDR2 SFDVKD. With 4 bases removed from V and 5 bases from J, the gap between germline ends came to 4 bases. The CDR3 runs to 11 residues. The DNA for the CDR3 is TGTGCCACCAGTGACGGCGAGACCCAGTACCTT. This gives the protein CATSDGETQYL.

In this sample, this clonotype turned up many times. The chain uses TRBV6-5 and TRBJ2-6, with unresolved D. There are 15 residues in the CDR3. V was pared by 2 bases and J by 2 bases, with 7 bases between. Germline V gene data show CDR1 as MNHEY and CDR2 as SVGAGI. The CDR3 is CASSYERTGANVLTF. CDR3 DNA sequence: TGTGCCAGCAGTTACGAGAGGACTGGGGCCAACGTCCTGACTTTC.

This clonotype showed up just a few times. At one end, the junction sequence differs from germline, possibly due to a read error. The V and J genes are TRBV6-1 and TRBJ2-2; D is unclear. The germline gives CDR1 MNHNS, CDR2 SASEGT. The length of the CDR3 is 14 residues. CDR3 residues: CASSQARFTGELFF. CDR3 sequence (DNA): TGTGCCAGCAGTCAAGCGCGCTTCACCGGGGAGCTGTTTTTT.

The chain combines TRBV6-2 or TRBV6-3 with TRBJ1-5; D is unclear. The CDR3 covers 18 residues. V lost 5 bases to trimming and J lost 6 bases, with 26 bases between them. Germline V lookup: CDR1 MNHEY, CDR2 SVGEGT. The CDR3 protein is CASSHRPGHPTWSQPQHF. The CDR3 DNA is TGTGCCAGCAGTCACCGCCCTGGGCACCCTACATGGAGTCAGCCCCAGCATTTT.

The chain employs TRBV11-2 and TRBJ2-7, with TRBD2 matching over 11 bases. The V segment lost 5 bases and the J segment 5 bases; nucleotides outside the gene matches: 11. Germline V gives CDR1 SGHAT, CDR2 FQNNGV. The CDR3 sequence is 16 residues long. CDR3 residues: CASSGLAGFRSNEQYF. DNA for the CDR3: TGTGCCAGCAGCGGACTAGCGGGTTTCCGAAGCAACGAGCAGTACTTC.

This clonotype was seen only a few times. CDR3: CASNRGGGGTGELFF. The CDR3 nucleotides are TGTGCCAGCAACCGAGGGGGGGGTGGCACCGGGGAGCTGTTTTTT. This rearrangement joins TRBV6-1 to TRBJ2-2, with D possibly TRBD2 on 7 matching bases. CDR1 MNHNS and CDR2 SASEGT come from the germline V gene. Trimming cost V 7 bases and J 4 bases, with 16 bases left between them. The CDR3 is 15 residues long.